The 24 T cell receptor beta chains below come from one sample, sequenced in a study of blood T cell repertoires in COVID-19. Only in-frame clones appear in the TCRdb table, and some are missing; sequencing was by immunoSEQ multiplex PCR. The sample carries about 110,000 clones, roughly 80% recorded once. Sequences were obtained from peripheral blood. The source is a man aged 50-60 years with acute or convalescent COVID-19.

This clone was counted between two and nine times. The chain combines TRBV11-2 with TRBJ1-3, with D hard to call. V lost 1 base and J 0 bases, leaving 13 bases between the germline ends. The germline V gene encodes CDR1 SGHAT and CDR2 FQNNGV. The CDR3 has 17 residues. For the CDR3, the DNA is TGTGCCAGCAGCTTAGGTTCTTTCAGAATCTCTGGAAACACCATATATTTT. It is translated as CASSLGSFRISGNTIYF. Drawing the rest from reference TRBV11-2 and TRBJ1-3, the complete variable domain is EAGVAQSPRYKIIEKRQSVAFWCNPISGHATLYWYQQILGQGPKLLIQFQNNGVVDDSQLPKDRFSAERLKGVDSTLKIQPAKLEDSAVYLCASSLGSFRISGNTIYFGEGSWLTVV.

The chain recombines TRBV28 with TRBJ2-1; a possible D gene is TRBD1 (6 bases). Germline V gene lookup returns CDR1 MDHEN and CDR2 SYDVKM. The V end lost 6 bases, the J end lost 5 bases, and 20 bases lay between the germline ends. This CDR3 region has 16 residues. The CDR3 loop is CASRKAQGHFNNEQFF. The CDR3 bases are TGTGCCAGCAGGAAGGCTCAGGGGCATTTCAACAATGAGCAGTTCTTC.

The rearrangement links TRBV28 to TRBJ1-2, with D perhaps matching TRBD1 (5 bases). With 5 bases removed from V and 8 bases from J, the gap between germline ends came to 15 bases. CDR1 is MDHEN and CDR2 is SYDVKM in the germline V gene. The CDR3 has 13 amino acids. CDR3 DNA sequence: TGTGCCAGCAGTCGTGCAGGGTCAGAAGGCTACACCTTC. Translated, it gives CASSRAGSEGYTF.

The chain is built from TRBV2 and TRBJ2-7; D is unclear. Germline V gene lookup returns CDR1 SNHLY and CDR2 FYNNEI. V was cut by 7 bases and J by 2 bases, with 18 bases left in between. The CDR3 contains 15 residues. This CDR3 reads CASTEARGLAYEQYF. The CDR3 DNA reads as TGTGCCAGCACCGAAGCGCGCGGTTTGGCCTACGAGCAGTACTTC.

The chain links TRBV3-1 (or the pseudogene TRBV3-2) to TRBJ2-3; possible D gene TRBD2, 5 bases. The germline V gene encodes CDR1 LGHDT and CDR2 YNNKEL (reference sequence). The CDR3 has 16 amino acids. V was trimmed by 3 bases and J by 6 bases, leaving 19 bases between them. The CDR3 sequence: CASSQVGGRIADTQYF. The DNA of the CDR3 is TGTGCCAGCAGCCAGGTTGGAGGACGAATTGCCGATACGCAGTATTTT.

This chain links TRBV6-5 with TRBJ1-5; a weak D match, TRBD1 (6 bases). Trimming left V 4 bases short and J 5 bases short, with 12 bases between. Germline loops: CDR1 MNHEY, CDR2 SVGAGI. CDR3 length: 14 residues. CDR3 bases: TGTGCCAGCAGTTGGGGCAGGGGATATCAGCCCCAGCATTTT. It translates to CASSWGRGYQPQHF.

The chain has TRBV30 and TRBJ1-6, with 11 bases that match TRBD1. CDR1 and CDR2 (germline): GTSNPN, SVGIG (reference sequence). V dropped 1 base and J dropped 10; count of bases not matched to a gene: 6. The CDR3 spans 15 residues. CDR3 in amino acids: CAWSAPGQGGSPLHF. The CDR3 coding sequence is TGTGCCTGGAGTGCCCCGGGACAGGGGGGATCACCCCTCCACTTT.

This chain connects TRBV2 to TRBJ1-5, with a weak D call TRBD1 (6 bases). Germline V gene sequence: CDR1 SNHLY, CDR2 FYNNEI. This CDR3 has 14 amino acids. Trimming stripped 6 bases from V and 2 bases from J, with 11 bases between. The CDR3 sequence is CASRGGVGNQPQHF. CDR3 coding DNA: TGTGCCAGCAGAGGGGGGGTTGGCAATCAGCCCCAGCATTTT.

This rearrangement joins TRBV28 to TRBJ2-1, with 10 bases that match TRBD2. Germline CDR1 MDHEN, CDR2 SYDVKM. V lost 1 base, J lost 5 bases, and 2 bases stayed unmatched. The CDR3 is 15 amino acids. Here the CDR3 DNA reads TGTGCCAGCAGTTTATTAAGCGGGGGGGACAATGAGCAGTTCTTC. Translated, it gives CASSLLSGGDNEQFF. Together with reference TRBV28 and TRBJ2-1, the CDR3 gives the full variable domain: DVKVTQSSRYLVKRTGEKVFLECVQDMDHENMFWYRQDPGLGLRLIYFSYDVKMKEKGDIPEGYSVSREKKERFSLILESASTNQTSMYLCASSLLSGGDNEQFFGPGTRLTVL.

This clone was seen a single time. The chain recombines TRBV7-3 with TRBJ2-3, with TRBD2 matching over 9 bases. The CDR3 runs to 16 residues. Unmatched junction bases numbered 8, after V lost 5 bases and J lost 2 bases. The V gene's germline CDR1 is SGHTA and CDR2 FQGTGA. CDR3 coding DNA: TGTGCCAGCAGCATGAAAAGCGGGGGGAACACAGATACGCAGTATTTT. Protein: CASSMKSGGNTDTQYF.

This clone was counted a single time. V and J are TRBV2 and TRBJ1-5, with D possibly matching TRBD1 (5 bases). The CDR3 runs to 13 residues. In germline, CDR1 is SNHLY, CDR2 FYNNEI. Between the trimmed V and J ends, which lost 7 bases and 2 bases, there was a span of 9 bases. This chain's CDR3 is CASNGHGNQPQHF. Here the CDR3 DNA reads TGTGCCAGCAATGGACACGGCAATCAGCCCCAGCATTTT.

The chain has TRBV24-1 and TRBJ2-1, with 9 bases fitting TRBD1. This CDR3 has 13 amino acids. Germline V CDR1 and CDR2: KGHDR, SFDVKD. J gave up 5 bases and V 7 bases, and 2 bases lay outside the gene matches. CDR3 sequence (DNA): TGTGCCACCAGGGGACAGGGTCACAATGAGCAGTTCTTC. It yields the protein CATRGQGHNEQFF.

The gene calls are TRBV28 and TRBJ2-2, with 7 bases identical to TRBD2. Trimming took 3 bases from V and 5 from J; bases not matched to a gene: 6. The CDR3 contains 15 residues. CDR1 is MDHEN and CDR2 is SYDVKM in the germline V gene. This chain's CDR3 is CASSFVSAGTGELFF. CDR3 nucleotides: TGTGCCAGCAGTTTTGTCTCAGCGGGAACCGGGGAGCTGTTTTTT.

The chain is built from TRBV5-6 and TRBJ2-7; possible D gene TRBD2, 5 bases. Germline lookup yields CDR1 SGHDT and CDR2 YYEEEE. This CDR3 has 14 amino acids. Trimming shortened V by 0 bases and J by 0 bases, and 7 bases separated the two germline ends. CDR3 protein: CASSLGRSSYEQYF. In DNA form, the CDR3 reads TGTGCCAGCAGCTTGGGGAGGTCCTCCTACGAGCAGTACTTC.

The chain uses TRBV28 and TRBJ2-4; 9 bases map to TRBD1. Looked up from germline, CDR1 is MDHEN and CDR2 is SYDVKM. With 4 bases clipped from V and 6 bases from J, the junction kept 4 bases outside the gene matches. The CDR3 extends over 14 amino acids. CDR3 sequence reads: CASSSPGQGNIQYF. The CDR3 DNA reads TGTGCCAGCAGTTCACCGGGACAGGGAAACATTCAGTACTTC.

This clone is a singleton in its sample. The chain carries TRBV2 and TRBJ1-1, with TRBD1 matching over 7 bases. V trimming: 5 bases; J trimming: 4 bases; junction bases outside the gene matches: 7. The CDR3 is 14 amino acids. Germline-derived CDR1 and CDR2 are SNHLY and FYNNEI. The CDR3 DNA sequence: TGTGCCAGCAGTATAAAACAGGGGCGCACTGAAGCTTTCTTT. This encodes CASSIKQGRTEAFF. Together with reference TRBV2 and TRBJ1-1, the CDR3 gives the full variable domain: EPEVTQTPSHQVTQMGQEVILRCVPISNHLYFYWYRQILGQKVEFLVSFYNNEISEKSEIFDDQFSVERPDGSNFTLKIRSTKLEDSAMYFCASSIKQGRTEAFFGQGTRLTVV.

The J gene is TRBJ1-2, the V gene TRBV9; the D gene is possibly TRBD1 (6 bases). From germline, CDR1 is SGDLS and CDR2 YYNGEE. Trimming removed 3 bases from V and 8 bases from J, with 11 bases in between. This CDR3 is 12 amino acids long. The CDR3 coding sequence is TGTGCCAGCAGCGCATACAGGGTCGGCTACACCTTC. Encoded protein: CASSAYRVGYTF.

The chain links TRBV4-2 to TRBJ2-7; 9 nucleotides agree with TRBD2. V dropped 0 bases and J dropped 9; count of bases not matched to a gene: 9. Germline values: CDR1 LGHNA, CDR2 YNFKEQ. The CDR3 loop spans 15 amino acids. The CDR3 bases are TGTGCCAGCAGCCAAGAAGCACGCGGGGGGGCTTGGCAGTACTTC. Encoded protein: CASSQEARGGAWQYF.

The rearrangement links TRBV5-1 to TRBJ1-1, with a tentative D call TRBD1 (6 bases). The germline V gene has CDR1 SGHRS and CDR2 YFSETQ. This CDR3 is built from 17 residues. Trimming took off 2 bases at V and 0 bases at J, with 17 bases between the two ends. In nucleotides, the CDR3 is TGCGCCAGCAGCTTAGGGACCAGGGGCGGAATGAACACTGAAGCTTTCTTT. Translating gives CASSLGTRGGMNTEAFF.

The rearrangement uses TRBV5-1 and TRBJ2-7, with TRBD2 as a possible D gene (7 bases). Germline V gene data show CDR1 as SGHRS and CDR2 as YFSETQ. The ends were cut back, 0 bases at V and 0 bases at J, with 10 bases in the middle. The CDR3 covers 15 residues. This chain's CDR3 is CASSLAGGTSYEQYF. CDR3 DNA: TGCGCCAGCAGCTTGGCGGGGGGCACCTCCTACGAGCAGTACTTC.

This clone appeared a single time. The chain is built from TRBV3-1 (or the pseudogene TRBV3-2) and TRBJ1-2, with D hard to call. V lost 6 bases and J 1 base, leaving 6 bases between the germline ends. In germline, CDR1 is LGHDT, CDR2 YNNKEL (reference sequence). The length of the CDR3 is 12 residues. For the CDR3, the DNA is TGTGCCAGCAGGAGAGATAACTATGGCTACACCTTC. Translation: CASRRDNYGYTF.

The chain has TRBV6-4 and TRBJ2-3; no firm D call. Germline CDR1 MRHNA, CDR2 SNTAGT. V was trimmed by 4 bases and J by 0 bases, leaving 11 bases between them. The CDR3 loop spans 15 amino acids. Here the CDR3 reads CASSAQLASTDTQYF. In nucleotides, the CDR3 is TGTGCCAGCAGTGCACAGCTTGCTAGCACAGATACGCAGTATTTT.

The rearrangement uses TRBV7-8 and TRBJ2-1; 13 bases map to TRBD2. The CDR3 runs to 15 residues. V dropped 5 bases and J dropped 10; count of bases not matched to a gene: 8. Germline values: CDR1 SGHVS, CDR2 FQNEAQ. Written as DNA, the CDR3 is TGTGCCAGCAGCCATACTAGCGGGGGGGCCCGGGAGCAGTTCTTC. Protein: CASSHTSGGAREQFF.

The chain carries TRBV5-1 and TRBJ2-2; tentative D call: TRBD2 (6 bases). There are 14 residues in the CDR3. Germline CDR1 is SGHRS and CDR2 is YFSETQ. The V gene lost 0 bases and the J gene lost 5 bases, with 8 bases spanning the gap. CDR3 region: CASSLALATGELFF. Written as DNA, the CDR3 is TGCGCCAGCAGCTTGGCCCTAGCGACCGGGGAGCTGTTTTTT.